The entry below describes one T cell receptor beta chain. No antigen is known for it. Base qualities are not provided; no much larger clone lies one nucleotide away. These data originate in a study of cytotoxic CD8 clonotypes in ibrutinib-treated CLL (dated by TCRdb to the early 2020s). Regarding the study in general: The cohort included some 14 treatment-naive and about a dozen relapsed/refractory patients; some 18 were IGHV unmutated. On average, each sample had roughly 230,000 productive templates and more than 85,000 productive rearrangements. Response samples were taken after a median of approximately eleven months on treatment, ranging from roughly 6 to 36 months. Responses were partial in roughly 24 patients and complete in 2; after median about 68 months follow-up, about 15 stayed in remission and around 12 progressed. All remission and progressive disease samples were collected while patients were still receiving ibrutinib. Cryopreserved peripheral blood mononuclear cells were collected at three points: before therapy, at response, and at either sustained remission or disease progression. Of the 90 or so participants in the trial, about two dozen had longitudinal samples available.

The goal of deep resolution MiSeq sequencing was a depth between 1 in 1 million and 1 in 200,000 T cells, and coverage averaged 10x per clonotype. TCR beta libraries were generated with the immunoSEQ hsTCRB Kit. Regarding the original processing steps: Data were analyzed with ImmunoSEQ Data Assistant and ImmunoSEQ Analyzer, with V, D and J genes assigned per IMGT definitions. Clonality, which ranges from 0 to 1, was calculated by subtracting the normalized Shannon entropy of productive rearrangement frequencies from one. Only overrepresented clonotypes making up at least 0.05% of the repertoire of each patient were included in the public clonotype analysis. Repertoires from some 13 age-matched healthy donors in immuneACCESS were used as clonality controls. Held by TCRdb, this immuneACCESS table contains in-frame sequences only and omits some clones. Under half of the omission traces to an unresolved V gene where checked; the cause of the rest is unknown. V, J and clone size were drawn from that table, and D and trimming were deduced from the DNA. The sample table records roughly 330,000 clones; about 64% of these occur just once. Approximately 6% of the sample belongs to the ten largest clones.

Findings and caveats that apply to the study as a whole: Clonality increased at ibrutinib response, stayed stable in sustained remission, and fell back toward baseline at progression. Public clonotypes were found to be uncommon and were observed to contract or remain stable during treatment; the increase in clonality was shown to reflect expansion of private clonotypes at ibrutinib response. Sustained-remission and progressing patients did not have matched sampling times, and lymph node repertoires were not examined. Baseline clonality exceeded that of age-matched healthy donors and correlated strongly with circulating CD8+ T-cell counts.

A distance of 11 bases separates the germline ends of V and J, which lose 6 bases and 2 bases respectively. CDR3 length: 13 amino acids, cysteine to phenylalanine. Only the CDR3 part of the read is kept: 39 bases, read in frame from the first base. According to the germline V gene, CDR1 reads MNHNS and CDR2 reads SASEGT. For TCR beta library preparation, around 2 micrograms of genomic DNA were isolated from cryopreserved PBMCs. Longitudinal blood samples from CLL patients receiving ibrutinib monotherapy were subjected to high-throughput TCR beta sequencing. Patients were enrolled in a phase 2 open-label single-center ibrutinib monotherapy trial.

This sequence was found in a human donor with chronic lymphocytic leukemia. The chain links TRBV6-1 with TRBJ2-7, with the D gene not clear enough to name. This specimen was PBMCs, taken after 36 months of ibrutinib treatment. The CDR3: CASSRLVPYEQYF. The DNA reads as follows: TGTGCCAGCAGCCGGCTGGTACCCTACGAGCAGTACTTC.